Reported below is one T cell receptor (beta chain). Under the authors' procedure: How many nucleated cells were present was estimated from reference gene primer amplification. The data were produced by immunoSEQ multiplex PCR, yet TCRdb's version contains in-frame clones alone and is incomplete. V, J and clone size are those of that table, while D and trimming were read from the DNA. The sample yields some 110,000 clones, approximately 80% seen once. The entry originates in a study of blood T cell repertoires in COVID-19. With 1 base removed from V and 8 bases from J, the gap between germline ends came to 11 bases. This CDR3 is built from 13 residues. The V gene's germline CDR1 is SGHVS and CDR2 FQNEAQ.

The V gene is TRBV7-8, the J gene TRBJ1-2, with unresolved D. Material for sequencing was peripheral blood. The sequence derives from a woman aged 55 to 70 with acute or convalescent COVID-19. CDR3 nucleotides: TGTGCCAGCAGCTTAGTGGCCCCGGGAGGCTACACCTTC. It is translated as CASSLVAPGGYTF.